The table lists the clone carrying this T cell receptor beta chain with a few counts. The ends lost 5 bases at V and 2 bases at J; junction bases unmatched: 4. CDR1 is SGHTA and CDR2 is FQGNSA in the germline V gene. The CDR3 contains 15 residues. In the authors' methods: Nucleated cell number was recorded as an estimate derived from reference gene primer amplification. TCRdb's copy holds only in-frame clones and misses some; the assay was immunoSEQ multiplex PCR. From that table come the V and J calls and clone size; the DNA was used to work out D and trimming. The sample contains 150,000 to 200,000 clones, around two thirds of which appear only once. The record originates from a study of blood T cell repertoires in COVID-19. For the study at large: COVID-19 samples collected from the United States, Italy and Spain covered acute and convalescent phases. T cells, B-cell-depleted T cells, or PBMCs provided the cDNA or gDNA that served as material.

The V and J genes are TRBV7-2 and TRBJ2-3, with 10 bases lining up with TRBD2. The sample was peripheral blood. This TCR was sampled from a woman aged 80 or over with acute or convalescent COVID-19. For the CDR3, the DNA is TGTGCCAGCAGCCGGACTAGCGGATACACAGATACGCAGTATTTT. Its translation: CASSRTSGYTDTQYF.